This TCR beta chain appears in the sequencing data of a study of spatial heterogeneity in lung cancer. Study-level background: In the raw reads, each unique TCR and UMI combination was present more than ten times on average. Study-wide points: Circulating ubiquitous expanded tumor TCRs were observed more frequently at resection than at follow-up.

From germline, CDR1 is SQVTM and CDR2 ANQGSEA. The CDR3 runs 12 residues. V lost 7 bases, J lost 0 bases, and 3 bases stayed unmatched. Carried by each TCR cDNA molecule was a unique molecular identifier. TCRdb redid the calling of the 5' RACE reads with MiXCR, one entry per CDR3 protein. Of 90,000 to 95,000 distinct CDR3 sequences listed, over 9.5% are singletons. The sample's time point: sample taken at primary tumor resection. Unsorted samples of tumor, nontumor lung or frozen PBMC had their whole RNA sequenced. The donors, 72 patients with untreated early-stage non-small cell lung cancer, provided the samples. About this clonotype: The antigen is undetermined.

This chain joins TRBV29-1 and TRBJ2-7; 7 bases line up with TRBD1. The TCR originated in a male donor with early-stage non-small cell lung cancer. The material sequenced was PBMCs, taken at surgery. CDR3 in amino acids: CSARDSSYEQYF. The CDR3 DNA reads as TGCAGCGCTCGGGACAGCTCCTACGAGCAGTACTTC.